One sample yielded the 31 T cell receptor beta chains listed below, sequenced in a study of identical twins (dated by TCRdb to 2015 to 2016). The library was obtained by 5' RACE. Instrument on record: Illumina HiSeq 2000. Clones were called with MiXCR by TCRdb after fastp trimmed the public reads at Q25, and only in-frame beta chains were retained. Each record represents a unique CDR3 protein, reported with the most common genes and DNA among its rows. The sample records around 1.7 million distinct CDR3 sequences, about 31% of which are singletons. Around 0.3% of the sample lies in the top ten. Sequenced: cord blood. The receptors originated from a newborn girl in good health.

The V and J genes are TRBV28 and TRBJ2-6; 11 nucleotides match TRBD1. The V and J ends lost 6 bases and 0 bases, in that order; junction bases with no gene match: 13. This CDR3 region has 20 residues. From germline, CDR1 is MDHEN and CDR2 SYDVKM. CDR3 in amino acids: CASSPLIWDRGSSGANVLTF. The CDR3 DNA reads as TGTGCCAGCAGCCCCCTAATCTGGGACAGGGGGTCCTCTGGGGCCAACGTCCTGACTTTC.

The rearrangement joins TRBV20-1 to TRBJ2-1; 9 bases match TRBD2. V lost 2 bases, J lost 2 bases, and 4 bases stayed unmatched. Germline assignment: CDR1 DFQATT and CDR2 SNEGSKA (reference sequence). This CDR3 contains 15 residues. The CDR3 DNA sequence: TGCAGTGCTAGATCCCGACTAGCGGCCTACAATGAGCAGTTCTTC. This gives the protein CSARSRLAAYNEQFF.

This clonotype was observed many times. J is TRBJ2-3 and V is TRBV4-2, with D possibly being TRBD2 (5 bases). CDR1 is LGHNA and CDR2 is YNFKEQ in the germline V gene. This CDR3 is 15 amino acids long. The ends were cut back, 0 bases at V and 0 bases at J, with 7 bases in the middle. CDR3: CASSQDGVSTDTQYF. As DNA, the CDR3 is TGTGCCAGCAGCCAAGACGGGGTAAGCACAGATACGCAGTATTTT.

This rearrangement joins TRBV10-3 to TRBJ2-7, with TRBD2 identical over 10 bases. Germline V lookup: CDR1 ENHRY, CDR2 SYGVKD. This CDR3 spans 14 amino acids. V trimming: 4 bases; J trimming: 4 bases; junction bases outside the gene matches: 4. CDR3: CAISVSGGKYEQYF. DNA for the CDR3: TGTGCCATCAGTGTTAGCGGGGGGAAATACGAGCAGTACTTC.

This clonotype was recorded only once. The genes are TRBV4-1 and TRBJ2-7; 8 bases fit TRBD2. Germline V gene data show CDR1 as MGHRA and CDR2 as YSYEKL. After removal of 3 bases from V and 2 bases from J, the junction contained 12 bases not matched to a gene. The length of the CDR3 is 17 residues. The CDR3 region has the DNA TGCGCCAGCAGCCATCAACCAAGCGGGAGCGCACCCTACGAGCAGTACTTC. Encoded protein: CASSHQPSGSAPYEQYF.

This chain links TRBV6-6 with TRBJ1-1; D may be TRBD1 (6 bases). The CDR3 is made up of 13 amino acids. Germline V gene sequence: CDR1 MNHNY, CDR2 SVGAGI (reference sequence). The ends were cut back, 0 bases at V and 6 bases at J, with 8 bases in the middle. CDR3 sequence: CASSYSQGPEAFF. DNA for the CDR3: TGTGCCAGCAGTTACTCACAGGGTCCTGAAGCTTTCTTT.

The V gene is TRBV5-8, the J gene TRBJ2-1; D is perhaps TRBD2 (6 bases). V dropped 5 bases and J dropped 11 bases, with 14 bases sitting between them. Germline values: CDR1 SGHTS, CDR2 YDEGEE. The CDR3 runs to 12 residues. CDR3 region: CASSPGLPKQFF. DNA of the CDR3: TGTGCCAGCAGTCCGGGACTCCCTAAGCAGTTCTTC.

Details on this clonotype: The junction does not match germline at one end; this may be a read error. CDR3 in amino acids: CSVRQGSCNEQFF. CDR3 bases: TGCAGCGTTCGACAGGGCTCCTGCAATGAGCAGTTCTTC. The chain has TRBV29-1 and TRBJ2-1; the match to TRBD1 covers 7 bases. The germline gives CDR1 SQVTM, CDR2 ANQGSEA. The CDR3 totals 13 residues.

The table lists this clonotype with a few counts. The CDR3 loop reads CASSRRVAGEYNEQFF. The CDR3 nucleotides are TGTGCCAGCAGCCGTCGTGTAGCGGGAGAATACAATGAGCAGTTCTTC. The rearrangement uses TRBV3-1 and TRBJ2-1, with 9 bases that match TRBD2. The length of the CDR3 is 16 residues. Germline CDR1 is LGHDT and CDR2 is YNNKEL (reference sequence). Germline trimming cut 4 bases from V and 4 bases from J; bases unmatched to any gene: 8.

This chain uses TRBV12-3 or TRBV12-4 with TRBJ1-5, with D perhaps TRBD1 (5 bases). Deletions cut 3 bases from V and 3 bases from J, with 12 bases between. The CDR3 runs 15 residues. The CDR3 spells CASSFCLTVNQPQHF. CDR3 sequence (DNA): TGTGCCAGCAGTTTCTGCTTGACAGTCAATCAGCCCCAGCATTTT.

In regard to this clonotype: One end of the junction varies from germline; a read error may be responsible. The V call is TRBV12-3 or TRBV12-4, the J call TRBJ2-3; a possible D gene is TRBD2 (5 bases). The CDR3 sequence is 13 residues long. CDR3 DNA sequence: TGCGCCAGCACCCTGCGGGCCGCAGATACGCAGTATTTT. Amino acid sequence: CASTLRAADTQYF.

In this sample, this clonotype turned up a few times. The J gene is TRBJ2-5, the V gene TRBV18; no clear D. CDR3 length: 15 amino acids. Germline V gene data show CDR1 as KGHSH and CDR2 as LQKENI. V was shortened by 3 bases and J by 5 bases, with 16 bases between the two germline ends. This chain's CDR3 is CASSPRTSAVETQYF. DNA for the CDR3: TGTGCCAGCTCACCGCGTACAAGCGCTGTGGAGACCCAGTACTTC.

There are a few counts of this clonotype. This rearrangement joins TRBV18 to TRBJ2-1; 9 bases match TRBD1. The CDR3 runs 18 residues. V trimming: 4 bases; J trimming: 1 base; junction bases outside the gene matches: 11. CDR1 KGHSH and CDR2 LQKENI come from the germline V gene. CDR3: CASSQIILGQGSYNEQFF. The DNA of the CDR3 is TGTGCCAGCTCACAAATAATATTGGGACAGGGTTCCTACAATGAGCAGTTCTTC.

This rearrangement joins TRBV6-5 to TRBJ2-7; possible D gene TRBD2, 6 bases. This CDR3 has 15 amino acids. Per the germline V gene, CDR1 is MNHEY and CDR2 is SVGAGI. The V gene lost 5 bases and the J gene lost 2 bases, with 16 bases spanning the gap. The CDR3 region is CASSHGTSIPYEQYF. CDR3 in DNA: TGTGCCAGCAGTCATGGGACTTCTATTCCCTACGAGCAGTACTTC.

The chain has TRBV4-2 and TRBJ2-1; the match to TRBD2 covers 12 bases. Germline V CDR1 and CDR2: LGHNA, YNFKEQ. The CDR3 spans 15 residues. Trimming removed 3 bases from V and 8 bases from J; junction bases left unmatched: 5. The chain's CDR3 is CASSHASGGADEQFF. The CDR3 DNA reads TGTGCCAGCAGCCATGCTAGCGGGGGGGCAGATGAGCAGTTCTTC.

J is TRBJ1-5 and V is TRBV27, with a tentative D call TRBD1 (6 bases). Germline V gene data show CDR1 as MNHEY and CDR2 as SMNVEV (reference sequence). V dropped 6 bases and J dropped 9 bases, with 15 bases sitting between them. The CDR3 is 13 residues long. The CDR3: CASSGGGRGPQHF. In DNA, the CDR3 is TGTGCCAGCAGCGGTGGGGGGCGCGGGCCCCAGCATTTT.

This clonotype was recorded many times. The J gene is TRBJ2-1, the V gene TRBV29-1; D unclear. The germline V gene has CDR1 SQVTM and CDR2 ANQGSEA. Trimming removed 4 bases at V and 0 bases at J, with 10 bases between. The CDR3 length is 14 residues. The CDR3 nucleotides are TGCAGCGTTGGCGGAGTGAGCTCCTACAATGAGCAGTTCTTC. It is translated as CSVGGVSSYNEQFF.

This clonotype was seen only a few times. This rearrangement joins TRBV4-2 to TRBJ2-7; possibly TRBD1 for D (5 bases). The CDR3 runs to 16 residues. CDR1 and CDR2 from the germline V gene are LGHNA and YNFKEQ. V lost 2 bases and J lost 0, with 14 bases in between. The CDR3 sequence is CASSQTRYRSSYEQYF. CDR3 coding DNA: TGTGCCAGCAGCCAAACACGATACAGGAGCTCCTACGAGCAGTACTTC.

This clonotype was seen only a few times. The gene calls are TRBV5-1 and TRBJ2-1, with 8 bases aligning to TRBD1. This CDR3 has 15 amino acids. The germline gives CDR1 SGHRS, CDR2 YFSETQ. The J segment lost 7 bases and the V segment lost 4 bases, leaving 10 bases of the junction unmatched. This CDR3 reads CASSPPGQELNEQFF. CDR3 DNA sequence: TGCGCCAGCAGCCCTCCGGGACAGGAACTAAATGAGCAGTTCTTC.

This chain connects TRBV19 to TRBJ2-3; perhaps TRBD1 as D (5 bases). The CDR3 runs to 11 residues. The germline CDR1 and CDR2 sequences are LNHDA and SQIVND (reference sequence). Deletions cut 9 bases from V and 5 bases from J, with 9 bases between. CDR3 coding DNA: TGTGCCAGCCAGGGTGGAGATACGCAGTATTTT. Translation gives CASQGGDTQYF.

This clonotype has a count of ten or more. V and J are TRBV29-1 and TRBJ2-3; D is undetermined. CDR1 and CDR2 (germline): SQVTM, ANQGSEA. Trimming pared 3 bases from V and 2 bases from J, leaving 12 bases between. This CDR3 has 14 amino acids. In nucleotides, the CDR3 is TGCAGCGTTGAGTCCCTCCTCTTCACAGATACGCAGTATTTT. This translates into CSVESLLFTDTQYF.

A few counts support this clonotype. For the CDR3, the DNA is TGTGCCAGCAGCTTGGAGTACAAGCACTCTGGGGCCAACGTCCTGACTTTC. The encoded protein is CASSLEYKHSGANVLTF. V and J are TRBV5-5 and TRBJ2-6; D uncertain. Germline loops: CDR1 SGHKS, CDR2 YYEKEE (reference sequence). CDR3 length: 17 residues. With 0 bases removed from V and 0 bases from J, the gap between germline ends came to 10 bases.

Turning to this clonotype: One end of the junction is discordant with germline, which a read error may explain. The V gene is TRBV6-1, the J gene TRBJ2-3; 13 bases are shared with TRBD2. The CDR3 consists of 19 residues. Per the germline V gene, CDR1 is MNHNS and CDR2 is SASEGT. The CDR3 coding sequence is TGTGCCAGCAGCCCCCGACTAGCGGGGGGCCTGACGACCCCAGATCCGCAGTATTTT. It encodes CASSPRLAGGLTTPDPQYF.

This chain connects TRBV7-9 to TRBJ1-4, with D hard to call. The ends were cut back, 4 bases at V and 3 bases at J, with 12 bases in the middle. The CDR3 spans 15 residues. The germline V gene has CDR1 SEHNR and CDR2 FQNEAQ (reference sequence). The CDR3 coding sequence is TGTGCCAGCAGCTCCACAATGGTACCTAATGAAAAACTGTTTTTT. Amino acid sequence: CASSSTMVPNEKLFF.

This clonotype was detected a few times. One end of the junction is discordant with germline, which a read error may explain. This sequence joins TRBV4-2 and TRBJ2-3, with 13 nucleotides matching TRBD2. The CDR3 length is 18 residues. Germline CDR1 and CDR2: LGHNA and YNFKEQ. CDR3 region: CASSQVRTSGGITVTQYF. The CDR3 coding sequence is TGTGCCAGCAGCCAAGTACGGACTAGCGGGGGAATAACAGTTACGCAGTATTTT.

This clonotype has only a few counts. The rearrangement uses TRBV12-3 or TRBV12-4 and TRBJ2-5; 10 positions match TRBD1. V shed 3 bases, J shed 4 bases, and the junction held 2 bases outside the gene matches. The CDR3 length is 14 residues. The CDR3 bases are TGTGCCAGCAGTTTCCGGGACAGGGGAGAGACCCAGTACTTC. Amino acids: CASSFRDRGETQYF.

This chain connects TRBV20-1 to TRBJ2-5; possible D gene TRBD1, 6 bases. Germline V gives CDR1 DFQATT, CDR2 SNEGSKA (reference sequence). This CDR3 is built from 12 residues. In DNA, the CDR3 is TGCAGCACCCTCCCAATGGGGGCGACCCAGTACTTC. Translated, it gives CSTLPMGATQYF.

This clonotype came up many times. V usage is TRBV5-1 and J usage is TRBJ1-1, with 8 bases matching TRBD1. This CDR3 contains 13 residues. Germline CDR1 is SGHRS and CDR2 is YFSETQ. The J segment lost 4 bases and the V segment lost 1 base, leaving 0 bases of the junction unmatched. CDR3 sequence (DNA): TGCGCCAGCAGCTTGACAGGGGGCACTGAAGCTTTCTTT. It specifies CASSLTGGTEAFF.

The V call is TRBV6-1, the J call TRBJ2-4; 9 nucleotides agree with TRBD1. The CDR3 length is 15 residues. Germline trimming cut 3 bases from V and 9 bases from J; bases unmatched to any gene: 9. Looked up from germline, CDR1 is MNHNS and CDR2 is SASEGT. As DNA, the CDR3 is TGTGCCAGCAGTGATCGACCGGGACAGGGAAGCATTCAGTACTTC. Amino acids: CASSDRPGQGSIQYF.

A few counts support this clonotype. This rearrangement joins TRBV4-1 to TRBJ2-7; 8 positions agree with TRBD2. The J segment lost 6 bases and the V segment lost 7 bases, leaving 17 bases of the junction unmatched. There are 16 residues in the CDR3. Per the germline V gene, CDR1 is MGHRA and CDR2 is YSYEKL. CDR3 coding DNA: TGCGCCAGCACCCCGACCACCGGGACTAGTATGTCCGAGCAGTACTTC. Translation gives CASTPTTGTSMSEQYF.

There are a few counts of this clonotype. The V gene is TRBV12-3 or TRBV12-4, the J gene TRBJ1-5, with D maybe TRBD1 (5 bases). V was shortened by 4 bases and J by 2 bases, with 9 bases between the two germline ends. The CDR3 is made up of 14 amino acids. In nucleotides, the CDR3 is TGTGCCAGCAGTTCAGGGCGAGGCAATCAGCCCCAGCATTTT. Protein sequence: CASSSGRGNQPQHF.